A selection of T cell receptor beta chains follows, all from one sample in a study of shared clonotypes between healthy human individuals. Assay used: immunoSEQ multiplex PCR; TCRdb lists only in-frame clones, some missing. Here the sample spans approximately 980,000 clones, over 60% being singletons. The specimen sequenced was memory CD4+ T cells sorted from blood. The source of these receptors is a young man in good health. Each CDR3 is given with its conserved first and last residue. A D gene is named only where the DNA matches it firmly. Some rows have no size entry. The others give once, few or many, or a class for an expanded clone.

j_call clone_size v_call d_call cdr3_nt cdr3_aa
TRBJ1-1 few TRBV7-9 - TGTGCCAGCAGCTTAGGGACGTGGGGAGCTTTCTTT CASSLGTWGAFF
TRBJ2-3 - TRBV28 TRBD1 TGTGCCAGCAGTCCCAAGACAGGGCGACGCATAGGAGATACGCAGTATTTT CASSPKTGRRIGDTQYF
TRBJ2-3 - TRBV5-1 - TGCGCCAGCAGCCTGACCGGGGATACGCAGTATTTT CASSLTGDTQYF
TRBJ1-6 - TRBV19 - TGTGCCAGTAGTATCGTGAGTGATAATTCACCCCTCCACTTT CASSIVSDNSPLHF
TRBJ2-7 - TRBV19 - TGTGCCAGTAGTAGCGACTTGGCGGGTTCCTACGAGCAGTACTTC CASSSDLAGSYEQYF
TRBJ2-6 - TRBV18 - TGTGCCAGCTCACAGGCCTCTGGGGCCAACGTCCTGACTTTC CASSQASGANVLTF
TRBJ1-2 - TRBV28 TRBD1 TGTGCCAGCAGTTATACAGGGGGCGAAAACTATGGCTACACCTTC CASSYTGGENYGYTF
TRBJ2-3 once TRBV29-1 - TGCAGCGTATCGACTAGGCACACAGATACGCAGTATTTT CSVSTRHTDTQYF
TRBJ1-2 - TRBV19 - TGTGCCAGTAGTATACAGGTCCTATCCAACTATGGCTACACCTTC CASSIQVLSNYGYTF
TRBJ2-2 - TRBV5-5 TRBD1 TGTGCCAGCAGCGTAGGACAGGGGAACGGGGAGCTGTTTTTT CASSVGQGNGELFF
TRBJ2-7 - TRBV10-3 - TGTGCCATCAGTGATCGGACAGTCGAAAGCGTGCAGTACTTC CAISDRTVESVQYF
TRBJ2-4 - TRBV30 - TGTGCCTGGAGTGTAGACAGAGGCATTCAGCACTTC CAWSVDRGIQHF
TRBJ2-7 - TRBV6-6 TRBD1 TGTGCCAGCAGTTACACGGGGACAGGCTCCGAGCAGTACTTC CASSYTGTGSEQYF
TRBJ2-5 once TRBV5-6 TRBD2 TGTGCCAGCAGCCCCAGACTAGCGGGAGGTTCAGAGACCCAGTACTTC CASSPRLAGGSETQYF
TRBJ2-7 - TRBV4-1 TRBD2 TGCGCCAGCAGCCAAGGTCTAGCGGGGGGTACCTACGAGCAGTACTTC CASSQGLAGGTYEQYF
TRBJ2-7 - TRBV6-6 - TGTGCCAGCAGTCCGGGATGGGACGGAGTCTACGAGCAGTACTTC CASSPGWDGVYEQYF
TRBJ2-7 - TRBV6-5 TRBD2 TGTGCCAGCAGTTACGAGGGGGGCGGGAGGAGTAACGAGCAGTACTTC CASSYEGGGRSNEQYF
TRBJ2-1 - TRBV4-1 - TGCGCCAGCAGAGACCCGAGAGGTCGAAGTGAGCAGTTCTTC CASRDPRGRSEQFF
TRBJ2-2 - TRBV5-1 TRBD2 TGCGCCAGCAGCTTGACTAGCGGGGGGACTAACACCGGGGAGCTGTTTTTT CASSLTSGGTNTGELFF
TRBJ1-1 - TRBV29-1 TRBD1 TGCAGCGGAAATGATCGACAGGGAACGAACACTGGGGCTTTCTTT CSGNDRQGTNTGAFF
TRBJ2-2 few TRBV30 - TGTGCCTGGAGAGCTATGAGGGGGGAGCTGTTTTTT CAWRAMRGELFF
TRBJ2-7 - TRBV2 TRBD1 TGTGCCAGCAGACCGACAGGGGCCTACGAGCAGTACTTC CASRPTGAYEQYF
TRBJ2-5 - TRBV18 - TGTGCCAGCTCACCTACAATGGGGCAAGAGACCCAGTACTTC CASSPTMGQETQYF
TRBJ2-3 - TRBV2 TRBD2 TGTGCCAGCAGTTTTAGGGCGGGAGGAGCAGATACGCAGTATTTT CASSFRAGGADTQYF
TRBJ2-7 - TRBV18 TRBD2 TGTGCCAGCTCACCACTAGCGGGACCCTACGAGCAGTACTTC CASSPLAGPYEQYF
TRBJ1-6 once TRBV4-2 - TGTGCCAGCAGCCAAGTTGGGGACGTTGACTCACCCCTCCACTTT CASSQVGDVDSPLHF
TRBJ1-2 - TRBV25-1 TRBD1 TGTGCCAGCAGTCCTTTTTCCGGGACAGGGGAGGTTTGGGGCTACACCTTC CASSPFSGTGEVWGYTF
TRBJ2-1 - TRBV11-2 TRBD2 TGTGCCAGCACCGACTCGGGACTAGCGGGGGGGAATGAGCAGTTCTTC CASTDSGLAGGNEQFF
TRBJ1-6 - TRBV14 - TGTGCCAGCAGCCAAGTTACAGGGAGCTCACCCCTCCACTTT CASSQVTGSSPLHF
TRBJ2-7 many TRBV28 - TGTGCCAGCAGTCTACAGGGGAGGGAGCAGTACTTC CASSLQGREQYF
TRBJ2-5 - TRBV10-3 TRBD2 TGTGCCATCAGCCGGACTAGCGGGACGGTTCAAGAGACCCAGTACTTC CAISRTSGTVQETQYF
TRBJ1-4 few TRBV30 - TGTGCCTGGAGTAAGGGGGAGGGGTTTGAAAAACTGTTTTTT CAWSKGEGFEKLFF